Listed here are 27 T cell receptor beta chains from one sample, sequenced in a study of cytomegalovirus exposure and HLA in healthy donors. 60 Vbeta and 13 Jbeta primers were used in PCR. Generated by immunoSEQ multiplex PCR, the TCRdb table keeps only in-frame clones and is missing some. The repertoire includes under 130,000 clones, more than 70% of them detected once, and 2% to 2.5% sits in the top ten. The specimen was PBMCs. Receptors originate from a man younger than 45 in good health and CMV-seronegative.

The chain has TRBV5-4 and TRBJ1-1; TRBD1 agrees at 11 bases. Germline CDR1 reads SGHNT; CDR2 reads YYREEE (reference sequence). Trimming cost V 4 bases and J 4 bases; bases outside gene matches: 9. CDR3 length: 16 residues. The CDR3 nucleotides are TGTGCCAGCAGCCTGGGGACAGGGGGTTGGGGCACTGAAGCTTTCTTT. This translates into CASSLGTGGWGTEAFF. Using reference TRBV5-4 and TRBJ1-1 for the parts outside the CDR3, the full variable domain is ETGVTQSPTHLIKTRGQQVTLRCSSQSGHNTVSWYQQALGQGPQFIFQYYREEENGRGNFPPRFSGLQFPNYSSELNVNALELDDSALYLCASSLGTGGWGTEAFFGQGTRLTVV.

The chain has TRBV11-2 and TRBJ1-2, with a tentative D call TRBD1 (6 bases). V was trimmed by 0 bases and J by 4 bases, leaving 12 bases between them. The CDR3 is 15 amino acids. The V gene's germline CDR1 is SGHAT and CDR2 FQNNGV. The CDR3 region is CASSLDRGGGYGYTF. In DNA form, the CDR3 reads TGTGCCAGCAGCTTAGATCGGGGGGGCGGCTATGGCTACACCTTC. Together with reference TRBV11-2 and TRBJ1-2, the CDR3 gives the full variable domain: EAGVAQSPRYKIIEKRQSVAFWCNPISGHATLYWYQQILGQGPKLLIQFQNNGVVDDSQLPKDRFSAERLKGVDSTLKIQPAKLEDSAVYLCASSLDRGGGYGYTFGSGTRLTVV.

The rearrangement links TRBV9 to TRBJ2-5, with 8 nucleotides matching TRBD2. The length of the CDR3 is 13 residues. Trimming took 6 bases from V and 5 from J; bases not matched to a gene: 6. Germline V gives CDR1 SGDLS, CDR2 YYNGEE. Here the CDR3 reads CASNGGEEETQYF. The CDR3 nucleotides are TGTGCCAGCAACGGGGGGGAGGAGGAGACCCAGTACTTC.

The genes are TRBV19 and TRBJ2-1; no definite D call. With 5 bases removed from V and 4 bases from J, the gap between germline ends came to 15 bases. This CDR3 contains 15 residues. The germline gives CDR1 LNHDA, CDR2 SQIVND (reference sequence). The CDR3 bases are TGTGCCAGTAGTTTCCAACCTCTACCTTACAATGAGCAGTTCTTC. Amino acid sequence: CASSFQPLPYNEQFF.

V gene TRBV29-1 combines with J gene TRBJ1-1; 7 nucleotides agree with TRBD1. The ends lost 4 bases at V and 6 bases at J; junction bases unmatched: 8. CDR3 length equals 13 residues. Germline-derived CDR1 and CDR2 are SQVTM and ANQGSEA. CDR3 bases: TGCAGCGTTGTAGATTTGGGACAGCCTGAAGCTTTCTTT. Translation gives CSVVDLGQPEAFF.

The CDR3 DNA reads TGCGCCAGCAGTGAGTGGGGACTAGCGGGAGCATTCACAGATACGCAGTATTTT. Its translation is CASSEWGLAGAFTDTQYF. The chain couples TRBV10-1 to TRBJ2-3; 14 bases are shared with TRBD2. Germline CDR1 reads WNHNN; CDR2 reads SYGVQD (reference sequence). This CDR3 is 18 amino acids long. The V segment lost 1 base and the J segment 2 bases; nucleotides outside the gene matches: 5.

The chain uses TRBV6-5 and TRBJ2-5; D not resolved. The DNA end is a closer match to TRBJ2-7, so the J assignment may be wrong. This CDR3 contains 15 residues. From germline, CDR1 is MNHEY and CDR2 SVGAGI. The CDR3 sequence: CASSNPAGSSYEQYF. In DNA, the CDR3 is TGTGCCAGCAGTAACCCCGCAGGCAGCTCCTACGAGCAGTACTTC.

The rearrangement links TRBV6-1 to TRBJ2-2; no clear D gene. V gave up 1 base and J gave up 5 bases, with 8 bases separating them. This CDR3 is 14 amino acids long. CDR1 MNHNS and CDR2 SASEGT come from the germline V gene. Here the CDR3 DNA reads TGTGCCAGCAGTGAAGTCCCCCAGACCGGGGAGCTGTTTTTT. As protein: CASSEVPQTGELFF.

This sequence joins TRBV5-1 and TRBJ2-7; D is ambiguous. CDR3 length: 15 amino acids. Deletions cut 0 bases from V and 3 bases from J, with 13 bases between. Looked up from germline, CDR1 is SGHRS and CDR2 is YFSETQ. CDR3 sequence: CASSLESRRVYEQYF. In nucleotides, the CDR3 is TGCGCCAGCAGCTTGGAATCGAGAAGAGTCTACGAGCAGTACTTC.

This chain connects TRBV19 to TRBJ2-3, with 7 positions matching TRBD1. After removal of 0 bases from V and 2 bases from J, the junction contained 11 bases not matched to a gene. From germline, CDR1 is LNHDA and CDR2 SQIVND (reference sequence). The CDR3 totals 18 residues. CDR3 loop: CASSIERGKGAFTDTQYF. CDR3 coding DNA: TGTGCCAGTAGTATAGAGAGAGGGAAGGGGGCCTTCACAGATACGCAGTATTTT. Based on the CDR3 plus reference TRBV19 and TRBJ2-3, the full variable domain is DGGITQSPKYLFRKEGQNVTLSCEQNLNHDAMYWYRQDPGQGLRLIYYSQIVNDFQKGDIAEGYSVSREKKESFPLTVTSAQKNPTAFYLCASSIERGKGAFTDTQYFGPGTRLTVL.

V is TRBV6-1 and J is TRBJ1-2, with D perhaps matching TRBD1 (5 bases). The ends were cut back, 3 bases at V and 4 bases at J, with 12 bases in the middle. CDR3 length: 14 amino acids. CDR1 is MNHNS and CDR2 is SASEGT in the germline V gene. CDR3 protein: CASSDWGESYGYTF. The CDR3 DNA follows: TGTGCCAGCAGTGACTGGGGCGAAAGCTATGGCTACACCTTC.

The table lists this clone with a count of one. The J gene is TRBJ2-3, the V gene TRBV28; the D gene is possibly TRBD2 (5 bases). Germline V gene sequence: CDR1 MDHEN, CDR2 SYDVKM. V was cut by 6 bases and J by 5 bases, with 12 bases left in between. This CDR3 contains 13 residues. CDR3 nucleotides: TGTGCCAGCAGCGGAGGAGATGGAGATACGCAGTATTTT. Protein: CASSGGDGDTQYF. The whole variable domain, filled in from reference TRBV28 and TRBJ2-3, reads DVKVTQSSRYLVKRTGEKVFLECVQDMDHENMFWYRQDPGLGLRLIYFSYDVKMKEKGDIPEGYSVSREKKERFSLILESASTNQTSMYLCASSGGDGDTQYFGPGTRLTVL.

About this clone itself: The same CDR3 also results from other DNA sequences found in this sample. V is TRBV6-5 and J is TRBJ2-1; 9 bases map to TRBD1. The ends lost 0 bases at V and 4 bases at J; junction bases unmatched: 1. This CDR3 comprises 15 residues. Germline V gene lookup returns CDR1 MNHEY and CDR2 SVGAGI. The CDR3 region has the DNA TGTGCCAGCAGTTACTCCGGACAGGGGTACAATGAGCAGTTCTTC. Translated: CASSYSGQGYNEQFF.

V is TRBV25-1 and J is TRBJ1-2; TRBD1 matches 7 bases. This CDR3 has 14 residues. CDR1 MGHDK and CDR2 SYGVNS come from the germline V gene. V gave up 3 bases and J gave up 4 bases; unmatched junction bases: 5. In DNA, the CDR3 is TGTGCCAGCAGTGACTACGGGACAGCCTATGGCTACACCTTC. This translates into CASSDYGTAYGYTF.

The chain joins TRBV5-4 to TRBJ2-5, with D possibly being TRBD2 (6 bases). The J call may be mistaken, given a closer DNA end match to TRBJ2-7. The CDR3 has 14 amino acids. Looked up from germline, CDR1 is SGHNT and CDR2 is YYREEE (reference sequence). CDR3 sequence: CASSLVGSSYEQYF. In DNA form, the CDR3 reads TGTGCCAGCAGCTTGGTCGGGAGCAGCTACGAGCAGTACTTC.

The V call is TRBV7-2, the J call TRBJ1-5; D perhaps matches TRBD1 (6 bases). The length of the CDR3 is 15 residues. The germline CDR1 and CDR2 sequences are SGHTA and FQGNSA. Trimming left V 6 bases short and J 6 bases short, with 18 bases between. CDR3 sequence reads: CASRVRTVLTQPQHF. CDR3 nucleotide sequence: TGTGCCAGCAGGGTTAGGACAGTTCTTACTCAGCCCCAGCATTTT.

This clone was seen a single time. The gene calls are TRBV29-1 and TRBJ2-7, with TRBD1 identical over 9 bases. CDR1 and CDR2 (germline): SQVTM, ANQGSEA. The CDR3 consists of 15 residues. The junction had 10 bases not matched to a gene; V was cut back by 5 bases and J by 2 bases. The CDR3 sequence: CSVKGRGQGAYEQYF. The CDR3 DNA reads as TGCAGCGTTAAAGGGAGGGGACAGGGAGCCTACGAGCAGTACTTC.

This clone was observed once. This chain joins TRBV9 and TRBJ2-2, with D maybe TRBD2 (6 bases). Germline CDR1 is SGDLS and CDR2 is YYNGEE. Trimming removed 3 bases from V and 5 bases from J, with 14 bases in between. The CDR3 consists of 15 residues. In DNA, the CDR3 is TGTGCCAGCAGCGGGGGGGATCGTAGGACCGGGGAGCTGTTTTTT. It translates to CASSGGDRRTGELFF.

The rearrangement uses TRBV5-8 and TRBJ1-5; 8 bases are shared with TRBD1. Trimming at V came to 4 bases and at J to 3 bases, leaving 6 bases not matched to a gene. CDR1 and CDR2 (germline): SGHTS, YDEGEE. The CDR3 extends over 15 amino acids. CDR3: CASSLGQGYNQPQHF. DNA of the CDR3: TGTGCCAGCAGCCTCGGACAGGGATACAATCAGCCCCAGCATTTT.

The chain uses TRBV5-1 and TRBJ2-5, with D possibly TRBD2 on 6 matching bases. V was cut by 0 bases and J by 5 bases, with 14 bases left in between. Germline assignment: CDR1 SGHRS and CDR2 YFSETQ. The CDR3 loop spans 15 amino acids. The CDR3 loop reads CASSLGGDRRETQYF. The CDR3 DNA sequence: TGCGCCAGCAGCTTGGGGGGGGACCGGAGGGAGACCCAGTACTTC. The complete variable domain, with remaining parts taken from reference TRBV5-1 and TRBJ2-5, reads KAGVTQTPRYLIKTRGQQVTLSCSPISGHRSVSWYQQTPGQGLQFLFEYFSETQRNKGNFPGRFSGRQFSNSRSEMNVSTLELGDSALYLCASSLGGDRRETQYFGPGTRLLVL.

This clone has only a few counts. As DNA, the CDR3 is TGTGCCAGTAGTATAGGCCCTCTCGGCTCCTACGAGCAGTACTTC. Translation gives CASSIGPLGSYEQYF. The chain uses TRBV19 and TRBJ2-7; no firm D call. In germline, CDR1 is LNHDA, CDR2 SQIVND (reference sequence). Trimming took off 1 base at V and 0 bases at J, with 10 bases between the two ends. This CDR3 is built from 15 residues.

This clone was found once. J is TRBJ1-4 and V is TRBV30; 8 bases line up with TRBD1. Germline CDR1 and CDR2: GTSNPN and SVGIG (reference sequence). The CDR3 has 15 amino acids. V lost 8 bases and J lost 5; bases outside the gene matches: 13. The CDR3 DNA is TGTGCCGGACAACTGACAGGGGCGATGAATGAAAAACTGTTTTTT. It specifies CAGQLTGAMNEKLFF.

The V gene is TRBV7-2, the J gene TRBJ1-2; 7 bases line up with TRBD1. Germline trimming cut 5 bases from V and 2 bases from J; bases unmatched to any gene: 8. The CDR3 totals 15 residues. Germline assignment: CDR1 SGHTA and CDR2 FQGNSA. The CDR3 DNA is TGTGCCAGCAGCCCGACACCGACAGGGAACTATGGCTACACCTTC. Translated: CASSPTPTGNYGYTF.

The table lists this clone with a few counts. The CDR3, as DNA: TGTGCCAGCAGTTCAAGCGGGAGTACTGATGAGCAGTTCTTC. It specifies CASSSSGSTDEQFF. The chain joins TRBV7-3 to TRBJ2-1; 8 bases map to TRBD2. With V trimmed by 6 bases and J by 8 bases, 9 bases remained unmatched. CDR3 length: 14 residues. Germline-derived CDR1 and CDR2 are SGHTA and FQGTGA.

A word on this clone: At one boundary the junction diverges from the germline segment, which might be a read error. Other DNA sequences in this specimen translate into the identical CDR3. The gene calls are TRBV6-5 and TRBJ1-6, with D perhaps matching TRBD1 (6 bases). The CDR3 totals 15 residues. Germline lookup yields CDR1 MNHEY and CDR2 SVGAGI. The CDR3 is CASSYSGTPNSPLHF. The CDR3 nucleotides read TGTGCCAGCAGTTACTCTGGGACACCTAATTCCCCCCTCCACTTT.

Worth noting for this clone: The same CDR3 is also encoded by other DNA sequences in this sample. This sequence joins TRBV9 and TRBJ2-7, with D possibly matching TRBD1 (6 bases). CDR1 and CDR2 from the germline V gene are SGDLS and YYNGEE. CDR3 length equals 14 residues. Trimming cost V 5 bases and J 2 bases, with 14 bases left between them. Written as DNA, the CDR3 is TGTGCCAGCAGTCCGGGGCAGGGGACCTACGAGCAGTACTTC. It specifies CASSPGQGTYEQYF.

The chain couples TRBV5-4 to TRBJ1-6; no firm D call. This CDR3 spans 16 amino acids. Trimming took 0 bases from V and 5 from J, leaving 12 bases between them. CDR1 SGHNT and CDR2 YYREEE come from the germline V gene (reference sequence). The CDR3 region is CASSLALSQNNSPLHF. The CDR3 nucleotides are TGTGCCAGCAGCTTGGCCTTATCACAGAATAATTCACCCCTCCACTTT. The full variable domain, completed using reference TRBV5-4 and TRBJ1-6, is ETGVTQSPTHLIKTRGQQVTLRCSSQSGHNTVSWYQQALGQGPQFIFQYYREEENGRGNFPPRFSGLQFPNYSSELNVNALELDDSALYLCASSLALSQNNSPLHFGNGTRLTVT.